These 5 T cell receptor beta chains were sequenced from one sample in a study of blood T cell repertoires in COVID-19. Clones were read by immunoSEQ multiplex PCR, and TCRdb kept only the in-frame ones, dropping some. The sample carries roughly 300,000 clones, under 95% recorded once. Input material: PBMCs or T cells enriched from blood (not recorded which). These receptors all come from a woman in her twenties or thirties who had recovered from COVID-19.

This clone has only one observation. V gene TRBV7-9 combines with J gene TRBJ2-5; TRBD2 might be the D (6 bases). With 0 bases removed from V and 5 bases from J, the gap between germline ends came to 25 bases. Germline lookup yields CDR1 SEHNR and CDR2 FQNEAQ (reference sequence). The CDR3 extends over 19 amino acids. As DNA, the CDR3 is TGTGCCAGCAGCTTAGCGGGTAGAGGACAAAGGGGACTCTGGGAGACCCAGTACTTC. Amino acid sequence: CASSLAGRGQRGLWETQYF.

V usage is TRBV12-3 or TRBV12-4 and J usage is TRBJ1-2; D ambiguous. This CDR3 has 12 amino acids. Trimming stripped 4 bases from V and 7 bases from J, with 10 bases between. CDR3 DNA sequence: TGTGCCAGCAGTTACGCGGCAAGTGGCTACACCTTC. This codes for CASSYAASGYTF.

The chain employs TRBV7-9 and TRBJ2-1; 8 bases fit TRBD2. CDR1 and CDR2 (germline): SEHNR, FQNEAQ (reference sequence). The CDR3 contains 15 residues. J was trimmed by 3 bases and V by 3 bases; bases with no gene match: 4. Written as DNA, the CDR3 is TGTGCCAGCAGCTTGGTAGCGGGACTCTACAATGAGCAGTTCTTC. This encodes CASSLVAGLYNEQFF.

The chain carries TRBV6-2 or TRBV6-3 and TRBJ2-7, with D possibly being TRBD1 (5 bases). The CDR3 runs 12 residues. The V gene lost 5 bases and the J gene lost 2 bases, with 7 bases spanning the gap. CDR1 and CDR2 from the germline V gene are MNHEY and SVGEGT. In DNA form, the CDR3 reads TGTGCCAGCAGTGACAGACCCTACGAGCAGTACTTC. It translates to CASSDRPYEQYF.

This chain joins TRBV19 and TRBJ2-7, with 11 bases matching TRBD2. Germline V gene data show CDR1 as LNHDA and CDR2 as SQIVND (reference sequence). The V segment lost 4 bases and the J segment 0 bases; nucleotides outside the gene matches: 2. The CDR3 length is 15 residues. The CDR3 protein is CASSTGTSGSYEQYF. CDR3 in DNA: TGTGCCAGTAGTACGGGGACTAGCGGCTCCTACGAGCAGTACTTC.